These 20 T cell receptor beta chains were sequenced from one sample in a study of blood T cell repertoires in COVID-19. The assay was immunoSEQ multiplex PCR, and TCRdb's table has in-frame clones only and misses some. The sample has about 190,000 clones, 85% to 90% seen once; the top ten hold around 25%. Sequenced input: PBMCs or T cells enriched from blood (not recorded which). These receptors were taken from a woman aged 40 to 50 in a cohort exposed to, infected with or recovered from COVID-19 (not recorded which).

The chain recombines TRBV25-1 with TRBJ1-5; D not resolved. The CDR3 is made up of 14 amino acids. CDR1 and CDR2 (germline): MGHDK, SYGVNS. The V gene lost 6 bases and the J gene lost 2 bases, with 11 bases spanning the gap. This CDR3 reads CASRGLGGNQPQHF. The CDR3 coding sequence is TGTGCCAGCAGGGGTTTGGGAGGCAATCAGCCCCAGCATTTT. The full variable domain, rest sourced from reference TRBV25-1 and TRBJ1-5, is EADIYQTPRYLVIGTGKKITLECSQTMGHDKMYWYQQDPGMELHLIHYSYGVNSTEKGDLSSESTVSRIRTEHFPLTLESARPSHTSQYLCASRGLGGNQPQHFGDGTRLSIL.

CDR3 sequence reads: CASSLTGYHYGYTF. For the CDR3, the DNA is TGTGCCAGCAGTTTAACGGGGTACCACTATGGCTACACCTTC. J is TRBJ1-2 and V is TRBV27; D uncertain. The CDR3 sequence is 14 residues long. Germline CDR1 and CDR2: MNHEY and SMNVEV (reference sequence). The V end was cut by 2 bases, the J end by 3 bases, with 10 bases between.

The chain is built from TRBV19 and TRBJ2-1; D call uncertain. The germline V and J ends were trimmed by 10 bases and 1 base, with 17 bases remaining between them. In germline, CDR1 is LNHDA, CDR2 SQIVND (reference sequence). This CDR3 comprises 15 residues. This CDR3 reads CATSRQTPSYNEQFF. The CDR3 DNA reads TGTGCCACCAGCCGCCAGACTCCTTCCTACAATGAGCAGTTCTTC.

The CDR3 reads CASSGGSYNEQFF. In DNA, the CDR3 is TGTGCCAGCAGCGGGGGGTCCTACAATGAGCAGTTCTTC. The genes are TRBV6-2 or TRBV6-3 and TRBJ2-1; 7 nucleotides align to TRBD2. Trimming cost V 6 bases and J 1 base; bases outside gene matches: 0. CDR1 and CDR2 from the germline V gene are MNHEY and SVGEGT. The CDR3 spans 13 residues.

The chain is built from TRBV6-2 or TRBV6-3 and TRBJ2-7; perhaps TRBD2 as D (5 bases). V lost 1 base and J lost 4, with 8 bases in between. CDR1 is MNHEY, CDR2 SVGEGT, per germline. CDR3 size: 13 residues. The CDR3 DNA follows: TGTGCCAGCAGTTACTTGACTATATACGAGCAGTACTTC. Translating gives CASSYLTIYEQYF.

The rearrangement joins TRBV2 to TRBJ2-1; D unclear. V lost 3 bases to trimming and J lost 8 bases, with 2 bases between them. Germline CDR1 and CDR2: SNHLY and FYNNEI. This CDR3 is 10 amino acids long. The CDR3, as DNA: TGTGCCAGCAGTGACTATGAGCAGTTCTTC. Residues: CASSDYEQFF.

The chain combines TRBV30 with TRBJ1-5; tentative D call: TRBD1 (6 bases). The length of the CDR3 is 14 residues. The germline gives CDR1 GTSNPN, CDR2 SVGIG (reference sequence). Trimming left V 3 bases short and J 2 bases short, with 11 bases between. CDR3 sequence (DNA): TGTGCCTGGAGGGGGGCAGGGGGCAATCAGCCCCAGCATTTT. Protein product: CAWRGAGGNQPQHF.

V is TRBV19 and J is TRBJ2-2, with 8 positions matching TRBD1. Germline V CDR1 and CDR2: LNHDA, SQIVND (reference sequence). CDR3 size: 13 residues. Trimming at V came to 6 bases and at J to 7 bases, leaving 4 bases not matched to a gene. The CDR3 sequence is CASRQGGYGELFF. The DNA of the CDR3 is TGTGCCAGTAGACAGGGGGGCTACGGGGAGCTGTTTTTT.

This clone was found a few times. The rearrangement joins TRBV4-1 to TRBJ1-5, with D possibly being TRBD1 (5 bases). Per the germline V gene, CDR1 is MGHRA and CDR2 is YSYEKL. V lost 3 bases, J lost 9 bases, and 12 bases lay in between. The CDR3 runs to 13 residues. The CDR3 loop is CASSQGEDVPQHF. DNA for the CDR3: TGCGCCAGCAGCCAGGGGGAGGACGTGCCCCAGCATTTT.

The V gene is TRBV5-6, the J gene TRBJ1-1, with D unclear. Trimming cost V 2 bases and J 3 bases, with 17 bases left between them. Germline V CDR1 and CDR2: SGHDT, YYEEEE. This CDR3 comprises 16 residues. CDR3 region: CASSLRPRGMDTEAFF. CDR3 nucleotide sequence: TGTGCCAGCAGCTTAAGGCCCCGGGGTATGGACACTGAAGCTTTCTTT.

This chain joins TRBV5-6 and TRBJ1-2, with 7 nucleotides matching TRBD1. Germline trimming cut 3 bases from V and 2 bases from J; bases unmatched to any gene: 7. The CDR3 runs 15 residues. The germline CDR1 and CDR2 sequences are SGHDT and YYEEEE. The chain's CDR3 is CASSSGPTGNYGYTF. The CDR3 DNA reads TGTGCCAGCAGCTCAGGGCCGACAGGGAACTATGGCTACACCTTC.

V gene TRBV19 combines with J gene TRBJ1-3; 7 bases fit TRBD1. This CDR3 contains 17 residues. Germline CDR1 reads LNHDA; CDR2 reads SQIVND (reference sequence). V trimming: 7 bases; J trimming: 0 bases; junction bases outside the gene matches: 12. CDR3 nucleotide sequence: TGTGCCAGTACCTGGGCGGGACAGAGAATCTCTGGAAACACCATATATTTT. Its translation: CASTWAGQRISGNTIYF.

This chain connects TRBV5-6 to TRBJ1-5, with 11 bases matching TRBD1. Looked up from germline, CDR1 is SGHDT and CDR2 is YYEEEE. This CDR3 region has 14 residues. V lost 0 bases and J lost 8; bases outside the gene matches: 1. The CDR3 bases are TGTGCCAGCAGCTTGGGGACAGGGGGCAAGCCCCAGCATTTT. This codes for CASSLGTGGKPQHF.

With respect to this clone: Other DNA sequences in the sample encode the same CDR3. The chain recombines TRBV29-1 with TRBJ2-3, with 7 positions matching TRBD1. Germline values: CDR1 SQVTM, CDR2 ANQGSEA. V shed 1 base and J 2 bases; nucleotides not matched to a gene: 3. The CDR3 length is 14 residues. Here the CDR3 DNA reads TGCAGCGTTGAAGGACAGGGATACACAGATACGCAGTATTTT. Encoded protein: CSVEGQGYTDTQYF.

The CDR3 bases are TGTGCCAGCAGCTTCGGACAGGGCTTACGAGCTTTCTTT. It codes for CASSFGQGLRAFF. The rearrangement links TRBV7-9 to TRBJ1-1; 8 nucleotides agree with TRBD1. V was pared by 3 bases and J by 10 bases, with 7 bases of the junction left unmatched. Germline CDR1 and CDR2: SEHNR and FQNEAQ (reference sequence). The CDR3 is made up of 13 amino acids.

This clone was recorded only once. This chain connects TRBV9 to TRBJ1-1; unclear D gene. Looked up from germline, CDR1 is SGDLS and CDR2 is YYNGEE. CDR3 size: 14 residues. Trimming shortened V by 1 base and J by 2 bases, and 9 bases separated the two germline ends. CDR3 protein: CASSVITANTEAFF. The DNA for the CDR3 is TGTGCCAGCAGCGTAATAACAGCAAACACTGAAGCTTTCTTT.

This clone appeared a single time. The CDR3 sequence: CAISVFSDRGRSGYTF. CDR3 in DNA: TGTGCCATCAGTGTGTTCTCGGACAGGGGGCGAAGCGGCTACACCTTC. The chain joins TRBV10-3 to TRBJ1-2, with 11 bases aligning to TRBD1. The V gene's germline CDR1 is ENHRY and CDR2 SYGVKD. The CDR3 is made up of 16 amino acids. The V gene end was trimmed by 4 bases and the J gene end by 8 bases; junction bases not matched to a gene: 12.

The chain joins TRBV2 to TRBJ1-2; 7 nucleotides align to TRBD1. Germline V lookup: CDR1 SNHLY, CDR2 FYNNEI. The CDR3 covers 15 residues. V was pared by 0 bases and J by 3 bases, with 4 bases of the junction left unmatched. The CDR3 region has the DNA TGTGCCAGCAGTGAAGCGGGGGACAGCCACTATGGCTACACCTTC. It codes for CASSEAGDSHYGYTF. The entire variable domain, with the rest obtained from reference TRBV2 and TRBJ1-2, is as follows: EPEVTQTPSHQVTQMGQEVILRCVPISNHLYFYWYRQILGQKVEFLVSFYNNEISEKSEIFDDQFSVERPDGSNFTLKIRSTKLEDSAMYFCASSEAGDSHYGYTFGSGTRLTVV.

The chain's CDR3 is CVRSRGGAHQPQHF. DNA of the CDR3: TGTGTCAGAAGCCGGGGGGGGGCACATCAGCCCCAGCATTTT. The V call is TRBV7-5, the J call TRBJ1-5. TRBV7-5 is designated a pseudogene. The CDR3 is made up of 14 amino acids.

This clone was counted a single time. CDR3 protein: CASSLGRDNQPQHF. CDR3 DNA: TGTGCCAGCAGCTTAGGCCGCGACAATCAGCCCCAGCATTTT. V is TRBV13 and J is TRBJ1-5; the D is unclear. V was clipped by 0 bases and J by 3 bases, with 6 bases between them. CDR1 is PRHDT and CDR2 is FYEKMQ in the germline V gene (reference sequence). The CDR3 consists of 14 residues.